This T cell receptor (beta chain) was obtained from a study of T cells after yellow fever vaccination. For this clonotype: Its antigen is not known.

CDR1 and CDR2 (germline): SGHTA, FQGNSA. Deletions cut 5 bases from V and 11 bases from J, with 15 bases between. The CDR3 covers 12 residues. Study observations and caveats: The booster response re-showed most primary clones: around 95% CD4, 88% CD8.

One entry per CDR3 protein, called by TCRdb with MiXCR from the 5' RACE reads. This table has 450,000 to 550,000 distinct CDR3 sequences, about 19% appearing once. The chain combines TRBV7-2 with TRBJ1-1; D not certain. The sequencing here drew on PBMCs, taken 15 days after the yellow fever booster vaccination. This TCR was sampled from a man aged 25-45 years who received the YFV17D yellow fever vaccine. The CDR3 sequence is CASSPPWEGAFF. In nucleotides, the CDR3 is TGTGCCAGCAGCCCCCCTTGGGAAGGTGCTTTCTTT.